The TCR beta chain under discussion was sequenced for a study of blood T cell repertoires in COVID-19. Assay: immunoSEQ multiplex PCR; the TCRdb copy retains only in-frame clones and omits some. The sample yields around 260,000 clones, 80% to 90% seen once. The ends lost 0 bases at V and 5 bases at J; junction bases unmatched: 7. This CDR3 has 16 amino acids. Germline V gene data show CDR1 as SGHRS and CDR2 as YFSETQ. The J gene is TRBJ2-5, the V gene TRBV5-1; 10 bases match TRBD2. Sequenced material: PBMCs or T cells enriched from blood (not recorded which). The source of this sequence is a young woman who had recovered from COVID-19. The CDR3 is CASSLESGGALETQYF. CDR3 bases: TGCGCCAGCAGCTTGGAAAGCGGGGGGGCTCTTGAGACCCAGTACTTC.